This TCR beta chain came from a study of T cell responses to AZD1222 COVID-19 vaccine. Points on this clone: What it binds is unknown.

Here immunoSEQ multiplex PCR was the method, and the copy in TCRdb shows in-frame clones only, minus some. The data show about 96,000 clones, roughly nine tenths seen once. Germline V gene data show CDR1 as SEHNR and CDR2 as FQNEAQ (reference sequence). The CDR3 spans 14 residues. V lost 5 bases and J 8 bases, leaving 15 bases between the germline ends. Regarding the study as a whole: As reported, nearly half of all spike-specific TCRs target variant regions that are unmutated. The study identified only five to seven AZD1222 recipients as seropositive at baseline.

The sequence derives from an adult in good health. V is TRBV7-9 and J is TRBJ1-4; D possibly corresponds to TRBD1 (5 bases). The sample in question was peripheral blood, obtained on day 0 of AZD1222 vaccination. The DNA of the CDR3 is TGTGCCAGCAGCCCGTGGGTTGACAGAGAAAAACTGTTTTTT. Translated: CASSPWVDREKLFF.